The 31 T cell receptor beta chains below all came from one sample that was sequenced in a study of cytomegalovirus exposure and HLA in healthy donors. Assay: immunoSEQ multiplex PCR; the TCRdb copy retains only in-frame clones and omits some. The table shows some 120,000 clones, with 70% to 90% occurring only once. The sample consisted of PBMCs. All receptors derive from a woman in her 30s in good health and CMV-seronegative.

J is TRBJ1-2 and V is TRBV19, with D perhaps TRBD1 (5 bases). Germline-derived CDR1 and CDR2 are LNHDA and SQIVND (reference sequence). Trimming shortened V by 6 bases and J by 2 bases, and 10 bases separated the two germline ends. CDR3 size: 13 residues. For the CDR3, the DNA is TGTGCCAGTAGCCTAGACAGAAACTATGGCTACACCTTC. Translating it yields CASSLDRNYGYTF.

The chain carries TRBV7-2 and TRBJ2-7; 9 nucleotides line up with TRBD1. V gave up 4 bases and J gave up 3 bases; unmatched junction bases: 7. Germline values: CDR1 SGHTA, CDR2 FQGNSA. The CDR3 extends over 15 amino acids. The CDR3 DNA sequence: TGTGCCAGCAGCTCATCCGGGACAGGGATCTACGAGCAGTACTTC. Encoded protein: CASSSSGTGIYEQYF.

The chain combines TRBV4-3 with TRBJ1-2; D is uncertain. This CDR3 is built from 14 residues. The germline CDR1 and CDR2 sequences are LGHNA and YSLEER. Trimming took 0 bases from V and 4 from J, leaving 9 bases between them. CDR3 sequence (DNA): TGCGCCAGCAGCCAAGATCGACGGGTCTATGGCTACACCTTC. It is translated as CASSQDRRVYGYTF.

J is TRBJ2-5 and V is TRBV10-3, with 11 bases that match TRBD1. The J call may be wrong; the DNA end is better matched by TRBJ2-7. CDR3 length: 13 residues. Germline CDR1 reads ENHRY; CDR2 reads SYGVKD. The CDR3 DNA reads TGTGCCATCGAGGGACAGGGGGGTGGCGAGCAGTACTTC. It yields the protein CAIEGQGGGEQYF.

The chain couples TRBV6-1 to TRBJ1-2, with a possible D match to TRBD1 (5 bases). This CDR3 is 14 amino acids long. Per germline, CDR1 MNHNS and CDR2 SASEGT. V was shortened by 5 bases and J by 0 bases, with 10 bases between the two germline ends. CDR3 sequence (DNA): TGTGCCAGCAGTCTAGGGGTTTCTAACTATGGCTACACCTTC. This encodes CASSLGVSNYGYTF.

This CDR3 reads CASSQEGLGTGVSGANVLTF. CDR3 coding DNA: TGTGCCAGCAGCCAAGAAGGTTTAGGGACAGGCGTCTCTGGGGCCAACGTCCTGACTTTC. V gene TRBV4-2 combines with J gene TRBJ2-6; TRBD1 aligns across 8 bases. Germline V lookup: CDR1 LGHNA, CDR2 YNFKEQ. V lost 0 bases to trimming and J lost 0 bases; unmatched junction nucleotides: 10. The CDR3 contains 20 residues.

This sequence joins TRBV5-6 and TRBJ2-5, with 8 positions matching TRBD2. Trimming took 2 bases from V and 3 from J; bases not matched to a gene: 9. CDR3 size: 16 residues. The germline V gene has CDR1 SGHDT and CDR2 YYEEEE. The CDR3: CASSFPGSGGKETQYF. In nucleotides, the CDR3 is TGTGCCAGCAGCTTCCCGGGGAGCGGGGGAAAAGAGACCCAGTACTTC.

The rearrangement joins TRBV4-1 to TRBJ2-2, with D tentatively TRBD1 (5 bases). The CDR3 runs 14 residues. Germline CDR1 and CDR2: MGHRA and YSYEKL. The V and J ends lost 4 bases and 5 bases respectively, with 11 bases between them. The CDR3 reads CASSPTGLTGELFF. The CDR3 bases are TGCGCCAGCAGCCCTACAGGTTTAACCGGGGAGCTGTTTTTT.

V and J are TRBV27 and TRBJ1-5; D is unresolved. Trimming took off 6 bases at V and 2 bases at J, with 23 bases between the two ends. The CDR3 sequence is 18 residues long. Germline V gene lookup returns CDR1 MNHEY and CDR2 SMNVEV (reference sequence). CDR3 residues: CASRRRGGLQVGNQPQHF. DNA for the CDR3: TGTGCCAGCAGACGACGAGGAGGGCTCCAAGTCGGCAATCAGCCCCAGCATTTT.

The rearrangement links TRBV5-1 to TRBJ1-4; 9 nucleotides match TRBD1. Losses at the gene ends were 5 bases for V and 5 bases for J; bases not matched to a gene: 7. There are 15 residues in the CDR3. The V gene's germline CDR1 is SGHRS and CDR2 YFSETQ. This CDR3 is CASSLDRGRNEKLFF. In nucleotides, the CDR3 is TGCGCCAGCAGTCTGGACAGGGGCCGAAATGAAAAACTGTTTTTT.

The rearrangement joins TRBV5-1 to TRBJ2-4; 8 nucleotides line up with TRBD2. CDR1 is SGHRS and CDR2 is YFSETQ in the germline V gene. The CDR3 consists of 15 residues. J was trimmed by 3 bases and V by 4 bases; bases with no gene match: 6. CDR3 sequence: CASSAGGAGKNIQYF. In nucleotides, the CDR3 is TGCGCCAGCAGCGCGGGGGGCGCGGGCAAAAACATTCAGTACTTC.

This chain connects TRBV6-5 to TRBJ2-3, with 10 bases matching TRBD2. Germline CDR1 is MNHEY and CDR2 is SVGAGI. V shed 7 bases and J 1 base; nucleotides not matched to a gene: 5. CDR3 length equals 15 residues. CDR3: CASKSGTSGTDTQYF. In DNA form, the CDR3 reads TGTGCCAGCAAATCCGGGACTAGCGGCACAGATACGCAGTATTTT.

This chain links TRBV6-7 with TRBJ1-2; 7 nucleotides match TRBD1. TRBV6-7 qualifies as an ORF whose function is uncertain. V shed 6 bases, J shed 8 bases, and the junction held 12 bases outside the gene matches. The CDR3 covers 14 residues. CDR3 sequence (DNA): TGTGCCAGCAGCGAGGGGGCAAGTGAAGAAGGCTACACCTTC. Its translation: CASSEGASEEGYTF.

This chain uses TRBV10-1 with TRBJ1-5; possibly TRBD1 for D (6 bases). The CDR3 runs to 13 residues. Trimming took off 8 bases at V and 5 bases at J, with 13 bases between the two ends. Germline V lookup: CDR1 WNHNN, CDR2 SYGVQD (reference sequence). CDR3 sequence: CASGATGHQPQHF. DNA of the CDR3: TGCGCCAGCGGAGCTACAGGGCATCAGCCCCAGCATTTT.

CDR3 sequence reads: CAWGGAQGYTF. CDR3 nucleotides: TGTGCCTGGGGAGGGGCTCAGGGCTACACCTTC. This rearrangement joins TRBV30 to TRBJ1-2, with TRBD1 as a possible D gene (5 bases). CDR1 GTSNPN and CDR2 SVGIG come from the germline V gene (reference sequence). Trimming took 5 bases from V and 8 from J, leaving 12 bases between them. The CDR3 covers 11 residues.

The gene calls are TRBV6-6 and TRBJ2-7, with 11 bases that match TRBD1. The CDR3 loop spans 14 amino acids. V lost 6 bases to trimming and J lost 6 bases; unmatched junction nucleotides: 7. Germline CDR1 is MNHNY and CDR2 is SVGAGI (reference sequence). CDR3: CASSPDRGRSEQYF. CDR3 DNA: TGTGCCAGCAGCCCGGACAGGGGGCGCAGCGAGCAGTACTTC.

The V call is TRBV13, the J call TRBJ2-3, with 8 bases aligning to TRBD2. V lost 6 bases, J lost 3 bases, and 2 bases stayed unmatched. The CDR3 spans 13 residues. Germline CDR1 and CDR2: PRHDT and FYEKMQ (reference sequence). The CDR3 sequence is CASRRLATDTQYF. CDR3 nucleotides: TGTGCCAGCAGACGACTAGCGACAGATACGCAGTATTTT.

The chain employs TRBV19 and TRBJ2-7; the D gene is possibly TRBD2 (6 bases). The CDR3 contains 14 residues. V lost 5 bases, J lost 1 base, and 12 bases lay in between. CDR1 and CDR2 from the germline V gene are LNHDA and SQIVND (reference sequence). CDR3: CASSGPGRSYEQYF. The CDR3 coding sequence is TGTGCCAGTAGTGGGCCAGGGAGGTCCTACGAGCAGTACTTC. Full variable domain (outside the CDR3, taken from reference TRBV19 and TRBJ2-7): DGGITQSPKYLFRKEGQNVTLSCEQNLNHDAMYWYRQDPGQGLRLIYYSQIVNDFQKGDIAEGYSVSREKKESFPLTVTSAQKNPTAFYLCASSGPGRSYEQYFGPGTRLTVT.

The chain combines TRBV7-3 with TRBJ2-1; 7 bases match TRBD2. The CDR3 covers 15 residues. The V gene end was trimmed by 2 bases and the J gene end by 5 bases; junction bases not matched to a gene: 6. CDR1 and CDR2 from the germline V gene are SGHTA and FQGTGA. The CDR3 region is CASSLDGLGHNEQFF. In DNA form, the CDR3 reads TGTGCCAGCAGCTTAGATGGACTAGGGCACAATGAGCAGTTCTTC.

This clone was seen only once. V is TRBV4-2 and J is TRBJ1-6; 7 bases fit TRBD1. J lost 5 bases, V lost 2 bases, and 3 bases had no gene match. The CDR3 is 15 residues long. The germline CDR1 and CDR2 sequences are LGHNA and YNFKEQ. The CDR3 region is CASSQSGTDNSPLHF. The CDR3 bases are TGTGCCAGCAGCCAATCCGGGACAGATAATTCACCCCTCCACTTT.

The chain uses TRBV18 and TRBJ1-1, with 8 bases aligning to TRBD1. V was pared by 1 base and J by 0 bases, with 13 bases of the junction left unmatched. CDR1 and CDR2 from the germline V gene are KGHSH and LQKENI. The CDR3 is made up of 19 amino acids. The CDR3 sequence is CASSPLPAGDRLVNTEAFF. As DNA, the CDR3 is TGTGCCAGCTCACCACTGCCGGCGGGGGACAGGCTGGTGAACACTGAAGCTTTCTTT.

CDR3: CASSPGTGDGETQYF. In DNA, the CDR3 is TGTGCCAGCTCACCCGGGACAGGGGATGGGGAGACCCAGTACTTC. The rearrangement links TRBV18 to TRBJ2-5, with 10 positions matching TRBD1. Germline loops: CDR1 KGHSH, CDR2 LQKENI. CDR3 length: 15 residues. Trimming removed 3 bases from V and 5 bases from J; junction bases left unmatched: 6. The full variable domain, completed using reference TRBV18 and TRBJ2-5, is NAGVMQNPRHLVRRRGQEARLRCSPMKGHSHVYWYRQLPEEGLKFMVYLQKENIIDESGMPKERFSAEFPKEGPSILRIQQVVRGDSAAYFCASSPGTGDGETQYFGPGTRLLVL.

The CDR3 protein is CASSHRTSGASSGANVLTF. CDR3 DNA sequence: TGCGCCAGCAGCCATAGGACTAGCGGGGCGAGCTCTGGGGCCAACGTCCTGACTTTC. This sequence joins TRBV5-1 and TRBJ2-6, with TRBD2 matching 12 bases. The V and J ends lost 4 bases and 0 bases, in that order; junction bases with no gene match: 8. The CDR3 runs to 19 residues. The germline gives CDR1 SGHRS, CDR2 YFSETQ.

J is TRBJ2-1 and V is TRBV14, with 8 positions matching TRBD1. This CDR3 has 16 residues. Germline V CDR1 and CDR2: SGHDN, FVKESK. The trim removed 1 base at V and 5 bases at J, leaving 7 bases unmatched. The chain's CDR3 is CASSQGSTGGHNEQFF. The CDR3 DNA reads as TGTGCCAGCAGCCAAGGAAGTACAGGGGGTCACAATGAGCAGTTCTTC.

The rearrangement joins TRBV29-1 to TRBJ1-2; 9 bases agree with TRBD1. Per the germline V gene, CDR1 is SQVTM and CDR2 is ANQGSEA. Trimming removed 7 bases from V and 3 bases from J; junction bases left unmatched: 6. CDR3 length equals 13 residues. The CDR3 here is CSAETGGYYGYTF. The DNA of the CDR3 is TGCAGCGCTGAGACAGGGGGTTACTATGGCTACACCTTC.

The chain couples TRBV6-6 to TRBJ1-1; maybe TRBD1 (5 bases). Germline CDR1 and CDR2: MNHNY and SVGAGI (reference sequence). The CDR3 has 15 amino acids. Trimming pared 6 bases from V and 3 bases from J, leaving 17 bases between. The CDR3 here is CASSRREGLYTEAFF. CDR3 in DNA: TGTGCCAGCAGCCGCAGGGAGGGGTTGTACACTGAAGCTTTCTTT.

The chain employs TRBV6-5 and TRBJ2-7; 9 bases map to TRBD2. The CDR3 runs 15 residues. After removal of 0 bases from V and 2 bases from J, the junction contained 2 bases not matched to a gene. The V gene's germline CDR1 is MNHEY and CDR2 SVGAGI. CDR3 in DNA: TGTGCCAGCAGTTACTCGCGGGGGGGGCCCTACGAGCAGTACTTC. Encoded protein: CASSYSRGGPYEQYF.

The J gene is TRBJ2-7, the V gene TRBV6-1; 8 bases align to TRBD1. The CDR3 has 15 residues. CDR1 is MNHNS, CDR2 SASEGT, per germline. Trimming at V came to 5 bases and at J to 0 bases, leaving 6 bases not matched to a gene. CDR3 bases: TGTGCCAGCAGTCCTCAGGGGGCTAGCTCCTACGAGCAGTACTTC. Translated, it gives CASSPQGASSYEQYF.

This clone came up once. The rearrangement uses TRBV9 and TRBJ2-3; TRBD1 might be the D (6 bases). V was shortened by 0 bases and J by 3 bases, with 11 bases between the two germline ends. Germline assignment: CDR1 SGDLS and CDR2 YYNGEE. This CDR3 has 15 residues. The CDR3 is CASSVGTGITDTQYF. The CDR3 DNA is TGTGCCAGCAGCGTAGGCACAGGGATTACAGATACGCAGTATTTT.

The V call is TRBV19, the J call TRBJ2-3; D gene ambiguous. Deletions cut 5 bases from V and 8 bases from J, with 17 bases between. Germline V gene data show CDR1 as LNHDA and CDR2 as SQIVND (reference sequence). The CDR3 is 14 residues long. This chain's CDR3 is CASSGIDSQSTQYF. The CDR3 DNA is TGTGCCAGTAGTGGCATTGATAGCCAAAGTACGCAGTATTTT.

The chain recombines TRBV5-1 with TRBJ2-1; perhaps TRBD1 as D (8 bases). The CDR3 is 15 amino acids. CDR1 and CDR2 (germline): SGHRS, YFSETQ. Trimming shortened V by 4 bases and J by 2 bases, and 13 bases separated the two germline ends. CDR3 sequence (DNA): TGCGCCAGCAGCCAACAGGGGGGGACCTACAATGAGCAGTTCTTC. It encodes CASSQQGGTYNEQFF.